This TCR beta chain was recorded in a study of blood T cell repertoires in COVID-19. This clone was seen only once. The repertoire was sequenced with immunoSEQ multiplex PCR; TCRdb's copy has only in-frame clones and lacks some. This sample carries roughly 75,000 clones, 74% of them seen once, and the ten largest clones take 2% to 3%. The receptor's source is a human donor with acute or convalescent COVID-19. The donor label of this sample is uncertain. Sequencing used peripheral blood.

In nucleotides, the CDR3 is TGTGCCAGCAGCTTAGGCCTAGCGGAGGGCGAGCAGTACTTC. This sequence encodes CASSLGLAEGEQYF. This sequence joins TRBV7-3 and TRBJ2-7, with 7 positions matching TRBD2. The germline V gene encodes CDR1 SGHTA and CDR2 FQGTGA. Unmatched junction bases numbered 7, after V lost 2 bases and J lost 6 bases. The CDR3 has 14 amino acids.